Below, 10 T cell receptor beta chains from the same sample are listed, as sequenced in a study of blood T cells in healthy people across ages. Combining a sample-barcoded 5' primer with a J-beta primer mix, a second PCR ran for roughly 7 to 11 cycles. Using its own MiXCR run on the 5' RACE reads, TCRdb lists one record per CDR3 protein. The table records over 1.5 million distinct CDR3 sequences, around half of them present only once. Sequencing input: blood. Receptors were obtained from a woman between 40 and 50 years old in good health.

This clonotype was detected once. The chain recombines TRBV5-5 with TRBJ2-3; 12 positions agree with TRBD2. Germline values: CDR1 SGHKS, CDR2 YYEKEE (reference sequence). With V trimmed by 1 base and J by 6 bases, 6 bases remained unmatched. CDR3 size: 16 residues. The CDR3 sequence is CASSLRLAGGLDTQYF. The DNA for the CDR3 is TGTGCCAGCAGCTTGAGGCTAGCGGGGGGGCTGGATACGCAGTATTTT.

The chain links TRBV7-2 to TRBJ2-5; D possibly corresponds to TRBD2 (5 bases). The CDR3 sequence is 15 residues long. V dropped 1 base and J dropped 11 bases, with 20 bases sitting between them. Germline V gene sequence: CDR1 SGHTA, CDR2 FQGNSA. CDR3 residues: CASSLGSQTSGEQYF. CDR3 bases: TGTGCCAGCAGCTTAGGCTCCCAGACGTCCGGGGAGCAGTACTTC.

V usage is TRBV7-3 and J usage is TRBJ2-3; TRBD2 is a possible D gene (5 bases). The CDR3 length is 15 residues. The V end lost 3 bases, the J end lost 2 bases, and 12 bases lay between the germline ends. The germline gives CDR1 SGHTA, CDR2 FQGTGA. The CDR3 DNA sequence: TGTGCCAGCAGCTTTGGGAGCCTCCCCACAGATACGCAGTATTTT. This encodes CASSFGSLPTDTQYF.

V and J are TRBV4-3 and TRBJ1-1; TRBD1 is a possible D gene (6 bases). The ends were cut back, 3 bases at V and 1 base at J, with 12 bases in the middle. Germline V gene sequence: CDR1 LGHNA, CDR2 YSLEER. The CDR3 spans 15 residues. DNA of the CDR3: TGCGCCAGCAGCCAGGAGACAGGACGGAACACTGAAGCTTTCTTT. This codes for CASSQETGRNTEAFF.

The chain links TRBV7-9 to TRBJ2-1; D unclear. The V and J ends lost 1 base and 8 bases respectively, with 9 bases between them. This CDR3 comprises 13 residues. In germline, CDR1 is SEHNR, CDR2 FQNEAQ (reference sequence). The CDR3 loop is CASSLEIRDEQFF. The CDR3 DNA reads as TGTGCCAGCAGCTTAGAAATACGCGATGAGCAGTTCTTC.

V is TRBV15 and J is TRBJ1-1, with D unresolved. The CDR3 contains 13 residues. V lost 2 bases and J lost 2, with 6 bases in between. CDR1 and CDR2 from the germline V gene are LNHNV and YYDKDF (reference sequence). The CDR3 bases are TGTGCCACCAGCAGAACAGACAACACTGAAGCTTTCTTT. Translating gives CATSRTDNTEAFF.

This clonotype was seen a handful of times. The chain uses TRBV6-2 or TRBV6-3 and TRBJ2-1, with D possibly TRBD1 on 6 matching bases. Deletions cut 6 bases from V and 4 bases from J, with 19 bases between. This CDR3 comprises 16 residues. Germline V lookup: CDR1 MNHEY, CDR2 SVGEGT. The CDR3 DNA follows: TGTGCCAGCAGCCTTGAATCCGGGACACTTTACAATGAGCAGTTCTTC. Translated: CASSLESGTLYNEQFF.

As concerns this clonotype: One end of the junction varies from germline; a read error may be responsible. The rearrangement links TRBV12-3 or TRBV12-4 to TRBJ2-3; no clear D. This CDR3 has 12 amino acids. This CDR3 reads CASRVRADAQYF. As DNA, the CDR3 is TGTGCCAGCAGAGTAAGAGCAGATGCGCAGTATTTT.

The genes are TRBV7-2 and TRBJ1-2, with TRBD1 identical over 7 bases. The CDR3 is made up of 16 amino acids. V lost 3 bases and J lost 8; bases outside the gene matches: 15. In germline, CDR1 is SGHTA, CDR2 FQGNSA. Here the CDR3 reads CASSLRGQATSRGYTF. The CDR3 DNA sequence: TGTGCCAGCAGCTTGCGAGGACAGGCCACCTCTAGGGGCTACACCTTC.

The genes are TRBV14 and TRBJ2-5, with 8 bases lining up with TRBD2. V lost 5 bases, J lost 5 bases, and 10 bases stayed unmatched. This CDR3 contains 15 residues. The germline CDR1 and CDR2 sequences are SGHDN and FVKESK. The CDR3 DNA reads as TGTGCCAGCAGCAAAGCGGGGGTGACTGTGGAGACCCAGTACTTC. Its translation is CASSKAGVTVETQYF.